The T cell receptor beta chain described here comes from a study of vaccination and CD4 T cells after COVID-19. Treatment of the sample: roughly 11-day PBMC culture with coronavirus spike peptide pools or control peptides (ViraFEST assay). The table lists this clonotype with a few counts. Its antigen is unidentified. Sequencing of the DNA from cultured CD4+ T cells was carried out with the Oncomine TCR Beta short-read assay. MiXCR, applied by TCRdb to the PCR reads, yields one record per CDR3 protein. The sample comprises about 15,000 distinct CDR3 sequences, less than 70% of which are singletons, and 4% to 5.5% rests with the top ten. CDR1 is MNHEY and CDR2 is SMNVEV in the germline V gene (reference sequence). Trimming removed 2 bases from V and 8 bases from J, with 12 bases in between. The CDR3 is made up of 13 amino acids.

The rearrangement links TRBV27 to TRBJ1-2; D unclear. The TCR sequence derives from a human donor who had recovered from COVID-19. Specimen: CD4+ T cells from blood, cultured in vitro, collected before SARS-CoV-2 vaccination. In DNA, the CDR3 is TGTGCCAGCAGTTTAGCCGGTGACGGAGGCTACACCTTC. As protein: CASSLAGDGGYTF.